Each of the 28 T cell receptor beta chains below was sequenced from the same sample in a study of cytomegalovirus exposure and HLA in healthy donors. PCR involved 60 Vbeta and 13 Jbeta primers. Measured with immunoSEQ multiplex PCR; TCRdb has only the in-frame clones, and not every one. The sample contains under 150,000 clones, about 75% of which appear only once. Sequences were obtained from PBMCs. These TCRs come from a woman between 25 and 40 years old in good health and CMV-seronegative.

This clone occurred once. The chain couples TRBV29-1 to TRBJ1-2, with D possibly being TRBD1 (6 bases). V was shortened by 5 bases and J by 2 bases, with 18 bases between the two germline ends. In germline, CDR1 is SQVTM, CDR2 ANQGSEA. The CDR3 totals 15 residues. The chain's CDR3 is CSVTRLEQGNYGYTF. DNA for the CDR3: TGCAGCGTTACGCGTCTTGAACAGGGAAACTATGGCTACACCTTC. The whole variable domain, filled in from reference TRBV29-1 and TRBJ1-2, reads SAVISQKPSRDICQRGTSLTIQCQVDSQVTMMFWYRQQPGQSLTLIATANQGSEATYESGFVIDKFPISRPNLTFSTLTVSNMSPEDSSIYLCSVTRLEQGNYGYTFGSGTRLTVV.

This chain connects TRBV5-1 to TRBJ2-4; no clear D gene. Deletions cut 0 bases from V and 4 bases from J, with 14 bases between. The CDR3 has 16 amino acids. Germline CDR1 reads SGHRS; CDR2 reads YFSETQ. The CDR3 loop reads CASSLVVGQSKNIQYF. The CDR3 nucleotides are TGCGCCAGCAGCTTGGTTGTCGGTCAATCTAAAAACATTCAGTACTTC.

The chain is built from TRBV6-6 and TRBJ2-1; possibly TRBD1 for D (6 bases). CDR3 size: 13 residues. Trimming stripped 6 bases from V and 8 bases from J, with 14 bases between. CDR1 is MNHNY, CDR2 SVGAGI, per germline (reference sequence). The CDR3 region has the DNA TGTGCCAGCAGATTCCAACAGGGCTATGAGCAGTTCTTC. It yields the protein CASRFQQGYEQFF.

This clone was seen a single time. The chain is built from TRBV6-1 and TRBJ2-1; no reliable D call. V gave up 8 bases and J gave up 1 base, with 6 bases separating them. Per the germline V gene, CDR1 is MNHNS and CDR2 is SASEGT. The CDR3 runs to 12 residues. CDR3 nucleotides: TGTGCCAGCCTTTATTCCTACAATGAGCAGTTCTTC. This translates into CASLYSYNEQFF.

This clone has only one observation. Relative to the germline gene, one junction end is altered; a read error may explain this. The gene calls are TRBV7-2 and TRBJ2-1; 8 bases are a match to TRBD1. From germline, CDR1 is SGHTA and CDR2 FQGNSA. The CDR3 runs to 12 residues. CDR3 protein: CASSFPGTGKIF. The CDR3 region has the DNA TGTGCCAGCAGCTTTCCCGGGACAGGCAAAATCTTC.

A few counts support this clone. This chain connects TRBV4-1 to TRBJ1-1; 10 bases map to TRBD1. Germline V gene data show CDR1 as MGHRA and CDR2 as YSYEKL. The V gene end was trimmed by 0 bases and the J gene end by 5 bases; junction bases not matched to a gene: 6. The CDR3 runs 16 residues. In nucleotides, the CDR3 is TGCGCCAGCAGCCAAGAGCGTAGACAGGGGGCGACTGAAGCTTTCTTT. Translation gives CASSQERRQGATEAFF.

The chain has TRBV29-1 and TRBJ1-2; 8 bases map to TRBD1. Germline V CDR1 and CDR2: SQVTM, ANQGSEA. The CDR3 totals 13 residues. V was clipped by 7 bases and J by 5 bases; unmatched bases: 9. CDR3 nucleotides: TGCAGCGCGGGGGAGAGACAGGGGTATGGCTACACCTTC. Translated: CSAGERQGYGYTF.

This clone was picked up a small number of times. Other nucleotide sequences in the sample specify the same CDR3. In DNA, the CDR3 is TGTGCCAGCAGCCCTCAGGGAAACTATGGCTACACCTTC. Translated, it gives CASSPQGNYGYTF. The V gene is TRBV9, the J gene TRBJ1-2; D perhaps matches TRBD1 (5 bases). The germline V gene has CDR1 SGDLS and CDR2 YYNGEE. The CDR3 is 13 amino acids. The V gene lost 4 bases and the J gene lost 2 bases, with 9 bases spanning the gap. The entire variable domain, with the rest obtained from reference TRBV9 and TRBJ1-2, is as follows: DSGVTQTPKHLITATGQRVTLRCSPRSGDLSVYWYQQSLDQGLQFLIQYYNGEERAKGNILERFSAQQFPDLHSELNLSSLELGDSALYFCASSPQGNYGYTFGSGTRLTVV.

The chain combines TRBV5-1 with TRBJ1-4, with D perhaps matching TRBD1 (6 bases). Germline assignment: CDR1 SGHRS and CDR2 YFSETQ. Trimming removed 1 base from V and 4 bases from J, with 11 bases in between. CDR3 size: 15 residues. CDR3 nucleotides: TGCGCCAGCAGCTTGCGGGGGGCTTATAATGAAAAACTGTTTTTT. Translated: CASSLRGAYNEKLFF.

The chain is built from TRBV9 and TRBJ1-2; D unclear. The V and J ends lost 0 bases and 6 bases respectively, with 9 bases between them. Germline V lookup: CDR1 SGDLS, CDR2 YYNGEE. The CDR3 is 13 residues long. DNA for the CDR3: TGTGCCAGCAGCGTAGGCCCAGGCAATGGCTACACCTTC. It yields the protein CASSVGPGNGYTF.

The rearrangement links TRBV13 to TRBJ2-7, with 10 bases fitting TRBD1. CDR1 is PRHDT and CDR2 is FYEKMQ in the germline V gene (reference sequence). Trimming at V came to 3 bases and at J to 3 bases, leaving 5 bases not matched to a gene. The CDR3 spans 15 residues. The CDR3 DNA follows: TGTGCCAGCAGCTTTGAGGGACAGGGGAGCTACGAGCAGTACTTC. It encodes CASSFEGQGSYEQYF.

The CDR3 reads CASSPSEGAFNYGYTF. In nucleotides, the CDR3 is TGTGCCAGCAGCCCGTCGGAAGGGGCCTTTAACTATGGCTACACCTTC. The gene calls are TRBV16 and TRBJ1-2; a weak D match, TRBD1 (5 bases). This CDR3 is 16 amino acids long. V was trimmed by 4 bases and J by 1 base, leaving 16 bases between them. Germline V gene lookup returns CDR1 KGHSY and CDR2 FQNENV.

The chain uses TRBV14 and TRBJ2-7; the match to TRBD1 covers 10 bases. The CDR3 contains 15 residues. Germline V CDR1 and CDR2: SGHDN, FVKESK. J was trimmed by 1 base and V by 4 bases; bases with no gene match: 4. DNA for the CDR3: TGTGCCAGCAGCCCACCGGGACAGGGGTCCTACGAGCAGTACTTC. Amino acid sequence: CASSPPGQGSYEQYF.

This clone has just a few counts. V gene TRBV2 combines with J gene TRBJ2-1, with TRBD2 matching over 15 bases. CDR1 and CDR2 from the germline V gene are SNHLY and FYNNEI. CDR3 length equals 16 residues. V gave up 6 bases and J gave up 6 bases; unmatched junction bases: 6. The CDR3 loop reads CASRRGLAGGFNEQFF. As DNA, the CDR3 is TGTGCCAGCAGAAGGGGACTAGCGGGGGGTTTCAATGAGCAGTTCTTC.

The rearrangement links TRBV27 to TRBJ2-5, with TRBD2 as a possible D gene (6 bases). The CDR3 has 13 residues. Germline V gene sequence: CDR1 MNHEY, CDR2 SMNVEV (reference sequence). The germline V and J ends were trimmed by 3 bases and 5 bases, with 10 bases remaining between them. The CDR3 protein is CASSLREEETQYF. The CDR3 coding sequence is TGTGCCAGCAGTTTGAGGGAGGAGGAGACCCAGTACTTC.

The rearrangement uses TRBV2 and TRBJ2-2; D unclear. TRBJ1-3 explains the end of the DNA better; the J call may be wrong. The CDR3 is made up of 11 amino acids. Germline V gene sequence: CDR1 SNHLY, CDR2 FYNNEI. The CDR3 DNA reads as TGTGCCAGCAACTATGGAAACACCATATATTTT. The encoded protein is CASNYGNTIYF.

V gene TRBV2 combines with J gene TRBJ2-1, with TRBD1 identical over 7 bases. Germline CDR1 and CDR2: SNHLY and FYNNEI. Trimming cost V 5 bases and J 10 bases; bases outside gene matches: 8. This CDR3 is 13 amino acids long. CDR3 residues: CASSHDRAKEQFF. The CDR3 DNA follows: TGTGCCAGCAGTCACGACAGGGCCAAGGAGCAGTTCTTC.

This clone turned up a few times. The CDR3 loop is CASSLVLAGGSNEQFF. DNA for the CDR3: TGCGCCAGCAGCTTGGTTCTAGCGGGGGGTTCCAATGAGCAGTTCTTC. The rearrangement joins TRBV5-1 to TRBJ2-1; TRBD2 agrees at 11 bases. CDR3 size: 16 residues. With 0 bases clipped from V and 6 bases from J, the junction kept 5 bases outside the gene matches. Germline V gene lookup returns CDR1 SGHRS and CDR2 YFSETQ.

The chain couples TRBV18 to TRBJ1-5; D possibly corresponds to TRBD1 (5 bases). The CDR3 is made up of 16 amino acids. V lost 1 base and J 6 bases, leaving 16 bases between the germline ends. CDR1 is KGHSH, CDR2 LQKENI, per germline. The CDR3, as DNA: TGTGCCAGCTCACCACACCCCCCGGGGGATGGTCAGCCCCAGCATTTT. Translating it yields CASSPHPPGDGQPQHF.

The chain joins TRBV6-6 to TRBJ2-2; 9 bases agree with TRBD1. V lost 6 bases and J lost 5; bases outside the gene matches: 4. The CDR3 covers 14 residues. Germline CDR1 MNHNY, CDR2 SVGAGI (reference sequence). This CDR3 is CASSRDRATGELFF. CDR3 nucleotides: TGTGCCAGCAGCCGGGACAGGGCTACCGGGGAGCTGTTTTTT.

This clone was seen a few times. At the DNA level, this CDR3 is encoded by other sequences in the same sample as well. This CDR3 reads CASSLSRDRPYEQYF. The DNA for the CDR3 is TGTGCCAGCAGTTTGTCCCGGGACAGACCCTACGAGCAGTACTTC. The chain has TRBV27 and TRBJ2-7; TRBD1 agrees at 7 bases. V lost 3 bases, J lost 2 bases, and 7 bases stayed unmatched. CDR1 is MNHEY and CDR2 is SMNVEV in the germline V gene (reference sequence). CDR3 size: 15 residues.

CDR3 residues: CASSRQGAQYF. The CDR3 DNA sequence: TGCGCCAGCAGCCGACAGGGAGCGCAGTATTTT. The chain is built from TRBV5-1 and TRBJ2-3; TRBD1 agrees at 7 bases. The germline gives CDR1 SGHRS, CDR2 YFSETQ. The CDR3 runs 11 residues. With 4 bases clipped from V and 10 bases from J, the junction kept 3 bases outside the gene matches. Based on the CDR3 plus reference TRBV5-1 and TRBJ2-3, the full variable domain is KAGVTQTPRYLIKTRGQQVTLSCSPISGHRSVSWYQQTPGQGLQFLFEYFSETQRNKGNFPGRFSGRQFSNSRSEMNVSTLELGDSALYLCASSRQGAQYFGPGTRLTVL.

This chain uses TRBV6-1 with TRBJ1-4, with unresolved D. V lost 6 bases to trimming and J lost 7 bases, with 18 bases between them. Germline lookup yields CDR1 MNHNS and CDR2 SASEGT. This CDR3 is built from 15 residues. CDR3 residues: CASRVKIGMSEKLFF. CDR3 in DNA: TGTGCCAGCAGAGTAAAAATTGGTATGAGTGAAAAACTGTTTTTT.

This clone was picked up one time. This chain joins TRBV7-2 and TRBJ1-1; 8 bases fit TRBD1. The V and J ends lost 5 bases and 12 bases, in that order; junction bases with no gene match: 5. The CDR3 is 11 amino acids. Germline CDR1 reads SGHTA; CDR2 reads FQGNSA. This chain's CDR3 is CASSLGQGTFF. The CDR3 nucleotides are TGTGCCAGCAGCCTCGGACAGGGAACTTTCTTT.

This clone was found a few times. The chain is built from TRBV18 and TRBJ1-5, with a weak D call TRBD1 (5 bases). In germline, CDR1 is KGHSH, CDR2 LQKENI. There are 16 residues in the CDR3. With 3 bases removed from V and 3 bases from J, the gap between germline ends came to 15 bases. CDR3 nucleotide sequence: TGTGCCAGCTCACCCCTGGGCAGGGAACTCAATCAGCCCCAGCATTTT. Translating gives CASSPLGRELNQPQHF.

CDR3 residues: CASSQKGLAYEQYF. Here the CDR3 DNA reads TGTGCCAGCAGCCAAAAAGGACTAGCCTACGAGCAGTACTTC. This sequence joins TRBV5-4 and TRBJ2-7, with 7 positions matching TRBD2. V was pared by 4 bases and J by 2 bases, with 6 bases of the junction left unmatched. The germline V gene has CDR1 SGHNT and CDR2 YYREEE (reference sequence). This CDR3 has 14 residues.

The chain carries TRBV6-5 and TRBJ1-2; TRBD1 agrees at 8 bases. This CDR3 contains 14 residues. Germline CDR1 reads MNHEY; CDR2 reads SVGAGI. The ends lost 6 bases at V and 3 bases at J; junction bases unmatched: 6. CDR3 region: CASRLDRVDYGYTF. As DNA, the CDR3 is TGTGCCAGCAGATTGGACAGGGTTGACTATGGCTACACCTTC.

The chain recombines TRBV10-1 with TRBJ2-3; TRBD2 might be the D (6 bases). The ends were cut back, 8 bases at V and 1 base at J, with 10 bases in the middle. CDR3 length equals 13 residues. Germline V gives CDR1 WNHNN, CDR2 SYGVQD (reference sequence). The CDR3 DNA reads as TGCGCCAGCTCGGGACTTGGCACAGATACGCAGTATTTT. Translated: CASSGLGTDTQYF.